This is a list of T cell receptor beta chains from one sample in a study of T cells after yellow fever vaccination. TCRdb called the 5' RACE reads again in MiXCR, with one record for every CDR3 protein. The sample yields about 400,000 distinct CDR3 sequences, under 7.5% seen once. Material: PBMCs, obtained 5 days after the yellow fever booster vaccination. All receptors derive from a man aged 30 to 39 who received the YFV17D yellow fever vaccine. Each CDR3 is given with its conserved first and last residue. D genes are given only for firm matches. Expanded clones get a size class; other rows say once, few or many, or leave the size out.

TRBJ2-7,TRBV10-2,NA,TRBD2,CASSESSGVQIYEQYF,TGCGCCAGCAGTGAGTCTAGCGGGGTACAGATTTACGAGCAGTACTTC
TRBJ2-1,TRBV4-3,NA,NA,CASSQDPFGVTRSNEQFF,TGCGCCAGCAGCCAAGATCCCTTTGGGGTCACTAGAAGCAATGAGCAGTTCTTC
TRBJ2-5,TRBV4-3,many,NA,CASSASGVPTRETQYF,TGCGCCAGCAGCGCGAGTGGGGTCCCCACGCGGGAGACCCAGTACTTC
TRBJ2-5,TRBV15,NA,TRBD1,CATSSALGQGTAGTQYF,TGTGCCACCAGCAGCGCGCTTGGACAGGGCACGGCGGGGACCCAGTACTTC
TRBJ2-1,TRBV7-2,many,NA,CASSLEADWGINEQFF,TGTGCCAGCAGCTTAGAGGCGGACTGGGGAATAAATGAGCAGTTCTTC
TRBJ2-1,TRBV28,few,NA,CASNSFYEQFF,TGTGCCAGCAATTCTTTCTATGAGCAGTTCTTC
TRBJ2-5,TRBV20-1,NA,NA,CSARPVDLETQYF,TGCAGTGCTAGGCCCGTGGACTTAGAGACCCAGTACTTC
TRBJ1-1,TRBV5-1,NA,NA,CASLTPGDGTEAFF,TGCGCCAGCCTAACCCCCGGGGACGGCACTGAAGCTTTCTTT
TRBJ2-3,TRBV20-1,once,NA,CSARDFGGSSPDTQYF,TGCAGTGCTAGAGATTTTGGCGGGTCTAGCCCAGATACGCAGTATTTT
TRBJ2-3,TRBV7-9,few,NA,CASSLSGVEDTQYF,TGTGCCAGCAGCTTATCAGGGGTGGAAGATACGCAGTATTTT